Following are 8 T cell receptor beta chains from one sample sequenced in a study of cytomegalovirus exposure and HLA in healthy donors. PCR amplification relied on 60 Vbeta primers (plus 13 Jbeta primers). TCRdb's table, derived via immunoSEQ multiplex PCR, lists solely in-frame clones and lacks some. This table holds roughly 200,000 clones, around four fifths found once. Sample: PBMCs. Receptor source: a man aged 45-60 years in good health and CMV-seronegative.

The chain carries TRBV5-4 and TRBJ2-1; 9 bases fit TRBD2. The CDR3 spans 16 residues. CDR1 is SGHNT and CDR2 is YYREEE in the germline V gene (reference sequence). The V and J ends lost 0 bases and 9 bases, in that order; junction bases with no gene match: 10. CDR3 in DNA: TGTGCCAGCAGCTTGGCCCGGGGCGGGAGGGCGGGTGAGCAGTTCTTC. As protein: CASSLARGGRAGEQFF.

J is TRBJ1-5 and V is TRBV7-8, with D hard to call. V lost 1 base and J lost 5, with 15 bases in between. CDR3 size: 16 residues. Germline V lookup: CDR1 SGHVS, CDR2 FQNEAQ. In nucleotides, the CDR3 is TGTGCCAGCAGCTTAGTCGAGCCGCCGCTGGATCAGCCCCAGCATTTT. Translated: CASSLVEPPLDQPQHF. The variable domain in full, with the rest retrieved from reference TRBV7-8 and TRBJ1-5, is GAGVSQSPRYKVAKRGQDVALRCDPISGHVSLFWYQQALGQGPEFLTYFQNEAQLDKSGLPSDRFFAERPEGSVSTLKIQRTQQEDSAVYLCASSLVEPPLDQPQHFGDGTRLSIL.

The chain combines TRBV5-1 with TRBJ2-5; TRBD2 might be the D (5 bases). The CDR3 totals 16 residues. V was shortened by 4 bases and J by 1 base, with 17 bases between the two germline ends. Germline V gene data show CDR1 as SGHRS and CDR2 as YFSETQ. Here the CDR3 reads CASSPGIGLAQETQYF. In DNA, the CDR3 is TGCGCCAGCAGCCCTGGGATCGGACTGGCCCAAGAGACCCAGTACTTC.

This clone was observed a single time. The V call is TRBV6-5, the J call TRBJ1-4, with 8 positions matching TRBD1. The CDR3 is made up of 16 amino acids. The V and J ends lost 0 bases and 8 bases, in that order; junction bases with no gene match: 8. CDR1 is MNHEY, CDR2 SVGAGI, per germline. The CDR3 DNA sequence: TGTGCCAGCAGTTACTCGGCAGGGGGCTCGCGGGAAAAACTGTTTTTT. Amino acids: CASSYSAGGSREKLFF.

The gene calls are TRBV19 and TRBJ2-7, with 10 bases identical to TRBD1. V lost 4 bases to trimming and J lost 3 bases; unmatched junction nucleotides: 3. This CDR3 has 14 residues. The germline gives CDR1 LNHDA, CDR2 SQIVND (reference sequence). CDR3 bases: TGTGCCAGTAGTAGGGACAGGGGTAACTACGAGCAGTACTTC. Protein: CASSRDRGNYEQYF.

This clone showed up just a few times. The chain has TRBV4-1 and TRBJ1-5; D remains unclear. V dropped 2 bases and J dropped 4 bases, with 12 bases sitting between them. CDR3 length: 15 residues. Per germline, CDR1 MGHRA and CDR2 YSYEKL. CDR3 nucleotide sequence: TGCGCCAGCAGCCAACCGGATCTAGCAAATCAGCCCCAGCATTTT. It specifies CASSQPDLANQPQHF.

V is TRBV9 and J is TRBJ2-6, with D uncertain. This CDR3 has 15 residues. The germline CDR1 and CDR2 sequences are SGDLS and YYNGEE. Between the trimmed V and J ends, which lost 3 bases and 0 bases, there was a span of 7 bases. The CDR3 nucleotides are TGTGCCAGCAGCGGTCATTTCTCTGGGGCCAACGTCCTGACTTTC. Protein product: CASSGHFSGANVLTF.

The CDR3 is CASSIWTGYYNEQFF. The CDR3, as DNA: TGTGCCAGCAGCATCTGGACAGGTTATTACAATGAGCAGTTCTTC. The chain is built from TRBV7-9 and TRBJ2-1, with 7 bases fitting TRBD1. Germline V gives CDR1 SEHNR, CDR2 FQNEAQ (reference sequence). The trim removed 5 bases at V and 4 bases at J, leaving 8 bases unmatched. This CDR3 region has 15 residues.